The present TCR beta chain was sequenced within a study of CD8 T cells in ankylosing spondylitis. This CDR3 is 15 amino acids long. V dropped 0 bases and J dropped 7 bases, with 13 bases sitting between them. Germline assignment: CDR1 DFQATT and CDR2 SNEGSKA (reference sequence). TCRdb reprocessed the 5' RACE reads with MiXCR, giving one entry per CDR3 protein. This table has 150,000 or so distinct CDR3 sequences, 9.8% appearing once. This clonotype was seen at least ten times. Sequences were obtained from blood, either unsorted or a sorted T cell fraction (not recorded which). The origin of this receptor is a female donor with ankylosing spondylitis or in good health (not recorded which). The chain links TRBV20-1 to TRBJ1-6; D remains ambiguous. In DNA, the CDR3 is TGCAGTGCTAGAGATACGGGGTCTATGAATTCACCCCTCCACTTT. Its translation is CSARDTGSMNSPLHF.